The clone carrying this T cell receptor (beta chain) was recorded many times. The length of the CDR3 is 14 residues. Trimming cost V 2 bases and J 3 bases, with 11 bases left between them. From germline, CDR1 is KGHSH and CDR2 LQKENI. This specimen comes from a study of T cells in Graves' hyperthyroidism and ophthalmopathy. Patients were excluded because of uncontrolled infection, other autoimmune disease, pregnancy or lactation. Diagnosing involved the use of clinical symptoms, serum thyroxine and TRAb, thyroid ultrasound and orbital computed tomography. Researchers took RNA transcripts and amplified the TCR beta CDR3 regions from them. Carried out on the TCR CDR3, a first-round RT-PCR used the HTBI primer set. TCRdb reprocessed the multiplex PCR reads with MiXCR, giving one entry per CDR3 protein. This table holds under 350,000 distinct CDR3 sequences, less than 30% found once.

The genes are TRBV18 and TRBJ2-7; D is unresolved. Source material: blood. The source is a middle-aged man with Graves' hyperthyroidism that later progressed to Graves' ophthalmopathy. CDR3 nucleotide sequence: TGTGCCAGCTCACCATACCACGACAACTACGAGCAGTACTTC. Residues: CASSPYHDNYEQYF.